Each of the 13 T cell receptor beta chains below was sequenced from the same sample in a study of T cell repertoires in cytomegalovirus infection. MiXCR, run by TCRdb on the reads, gives a single entry per CDR3 protein. The top ten hold around an eighth of the sample, which has some 920,000 distinct CDR3 sequences, roughly 30% seen once. These TCRs' antigens remain unknown. The sequences come from cultured CD8+ T cells from PBMCs, collected from culture after CMV antigen stimulation. These receptors all come from a human donor in good health (CMV status not recorded). Some clones in this sample may be carry-over from other donors' samples.

This chain joins TRBV5-1 and TRBJ1-1, with D maybe TRBD1 (6 bases). The CDR3 loop spans 16 amino acids. Looked up from germline, CDR1 is SGHRS and CDR2 is YFSETQ. Trimming took 2 bases from V and 7 from J, leaving 21 bases between them. The CDR3 coding sequence is TGCGCCAGCAGCTTTCTTCCCGGAGGGGGAACAAATGAAGCTTTCTTT. Amino acids: CASSFLPGGGTNEAFF. The variable domain in full, with the rest retrieved from reference TRBV5-1 and TRBJ1-1, is KAGVTQTPRYLIKTRGQQVTLSCSPISGHRSVSWYQQTPGQGLQFLFEYFSETQRNKGNFPGRFSGRQFSNSRSEMNVSTLELGDSALYLCASSFLPGGGTNEAFFGQGTRLTVV.

The chain carries TRBV19 and TRBJ2-3, with D possibly matching TRBD1 (5 bases). This CDR3 comprises 15 residues. Trimming removed 4 bases from V and 4 bases from J, with 15 bases in between. In germline, CDR1 is LNHDA, CDR2 SQIVND (reference sequence). CDR3 sequence reads: CASSTPRQIPDTQYF. The CDR3 nucleotides read TGTGCCAGTAGTACACCCAGACAGATACCAGATACGCAGTATTTT. The complete variable domain, with remaining parts taken from reference TRBV19 and TRBJ2-3, reads DGGITQSPKYLFRKEGQNVTLSCEQNLNHDAMYWYRQDPGQGLRLIYYSQIVNDFQKGDIAEGYSVSREKKESFPLTVTSAQKNPTAFYLCASSTPRQIPDTQYFGPGTRLTVL.

The chain combines TRBV6-6 with TRBJ2-7; D is undetermined. The CDR3 sequence is 14 residues long. V lost 4 bases to trimming and J lost 1 base, with 11 bases between them. Per the germline V gene, CDR1 is MNHNY and CDR2 is SVGAGI (reference sequence). The CDR3 loop is CASSLLTGSYEQYF. The CDR3 DNA reads as TGTGCCAGCAGTTTACTGACGGGTTCCTACGAGCAGTACTTC.

In this sample, this clonotype turned up a few times. The chain is built from TRBV28 and TRBJ2-3; unclear D gene. V was pared by 5 bases and J by 1 base, with 7 bases between. Germline CDR1 MDHEN, CDR2 SYDVKM. The CDR3 length is 13 residues. In DNA form, the CDR3 reads TGTGCCAGCAGTCTGCCTCGCACAGATACGCAGTATTTT. It encodes CASSLPRTDTQYF.

The chain carries TRBV7-6 and TRBJ2-6; a possible D gene is TRBD1 (6 bases). Germline V gene data show CDR1 as SGHVS and CDR2 as FNYEAQ. V was trimmed by 1 base and J by 4 bases, leaving 8 bases between them. The length of the CDR3 is 15 residues. The CDR3: CASSLEGDGANVLTF. CDR3 bases: TGTGCCAGCAGCTTAGAGGGGGACGGGGCCAACGTCCTGACTTTC.

The CDR3 protein is CSAGSGWLTDTQYF. The CDR3 DNA reads as TGCAGTGCGGGTAGCGGTTGGCTCACAGATACGCAGTATTTT. The chain joins TRBV20-1 to TRBJ2-3; TRBD2 is a possible D gene (6 bases). Germline loops: CDR1 DFQATT, CDR2 SNEGSKA (reference sequence). V lost 6 bases and J 2 bases, leaving 15 bases between the germline ends. There are 14 residues in the CDR3.

This chain joins TRBV12-5 and TRBJ1-2; TRBD1 matches 8 bases. V lost 6 bases and J lost 1; bases outside the gene matches: 22. The V gene's germline CDR1 is LGHNT and CDR2 FRNRAP. The CDR3 contains 20 residues. This CDR3 is CASGSVRGLVSLSGNYGYTF. The DNA of the CDR3 is TGTGCTAGTGGCTCTGTCAGGGGGCTTGTCTCTCTCTCTGGTAACTATGGCTACACCTTC.

The chain combines TRBV7-8 with TRBJ1-5; D gene ambiguous. CDR3 length: 16 amino acids. From germline, CDR1 is SGHVS and CDR2 FQNEAQ. V lost 1 base, J lost 0 bases, and 10 bases lay in between. CDR3 nucleotides: TGTGCCAGCAGCTTAGTTGGAGTCTATAGCAATCAGCCCCAGCATTTT. It is translated as CASSLVGVYSNQPQHF.

This clonotype was picked up a small number of times. V and J are TRBV10-3 and TRBJ2-7, with D possibly being TRBD1 or TRBD2 (5 bases each). Germline-derived CDR1 and CDR2 are ENHRY and SYGVKD. Trimming cost V 0 bases and J 3 bases, with 9 bases left between them. The CDR3 spans 14 residues. CDR3 bases: TGTGCCATCAGTGAGTCTGCAGGGAGCTACGAGCAGTACTTC. Translating it yields CAISESAGSYEQYF.

A remark on this clonotype: The junction does not match germline at one end; this may be a read error. CDR3 loop: CASSRGAGRDHF. In DNA, the CDR3 is TGTGCCAGCAGCCGAGGGGCGGGTAGGGATCACTTC. The rearrangement uses TRBV7-4 and TRBJ2-7; either TRBD1 or TRBD2 may fit D (5 bases each). The CDR3 is made up of 12 amino acids. Germline CDR1 SGHVT, CDR2 SQSDAQ.

This chain uses TRBV4-1 with TRBJ2-3, with TRBD2 as a possible D gene (6 bases). V was trimmed by 3 bases and J by 3 bases, leaving 13 bases between them. Germline lookup yields CDR1 MGHRA and CDR2 YSYEKL. CDR3 length: 15 amino acids. The CDR3 bases are TGCGCCAGCAGCCACCCGGGGGAGGCGACAGATACGCAGTATTTT. It translates to CASSHPGEATDTQYF.

The chain joins TRBV5-1 to TRBJ2-2, with 9 bases lining up with TRBD1. Germline lookup yields CDR1 SGHRS and CDR2 YFSETQ. The CDR3 length is 16 residues. The V gene end was trimmed by 2 bases and the J gene end by 4 bases; junction bases not matched to a gene: 6. The CDR3 reads CASSFRDRVSTGELFF. In DNA, the CDR3 is TGCGCCAGCAGCTTTCGGGACAGGGTGAGCACCGGGGAGCTGTTTTTT.

The chain employs TRBV10-3 and TRBJ2-7; a weak D match, TRBD1 (6 bases). V was clipped by 0 bases and J by 0 bases, with 15 bases between them. CDR3 length equals 17 residues. Germline V gives CDR1 ENHRY, CDR2 SYGVKD. The chain's CDR3 is CAISESSPDRFSYEQYV. The CDR3 nucleotides read TGTGCCATCAGTGAGTCCTCCCCTGACAGGTTCTCCTACGAGCAGTACGTC.